This T cell receptor beta chain was obtained from a study of siplizumab effects on memory and regulatory T cells. The CDR3 length is 13 residues. CDR1 and CDR2 from the germline V gene are LGHNA and YNFKEQ. V lost 0 bases, J lost 6 bases, and 6 bases lay in between. Broader study findings: A major contribution to the alloresponse seemed to be made by naive T cells, which seemed more diverse than memory cells. Assignment of a naive or memory phenotype failed for roughly 80-95% of the proliferating CD4+ or CD8+ clones. Unstimulated subsets captured only a minor fraction of alloreactive clones.

This clone has a handful of counts. The antigen is unknown. Assays covered 10^5 or so TCR templates per sample. Sequencing used immunoSEQ multiplex PCR; TCRdb keeps in-frame clones, though not all of them. The sample holds around 82,000 clones; 93% are singletons and the top ten take around 5%. The sample consisted of CD8+ T cells sorted from blood. The clonotype comes from a human donor in good health. This rearrangement joins TRBV4-2 to TRBJ2-1, with D unresolved. CDR3 amino acids: CASSQEFSNEQFF. In nucleotides, the CDR3 is TGTGCCAGCAGCCAAGAATTCAGCAATGAGCAGTTCTTC.